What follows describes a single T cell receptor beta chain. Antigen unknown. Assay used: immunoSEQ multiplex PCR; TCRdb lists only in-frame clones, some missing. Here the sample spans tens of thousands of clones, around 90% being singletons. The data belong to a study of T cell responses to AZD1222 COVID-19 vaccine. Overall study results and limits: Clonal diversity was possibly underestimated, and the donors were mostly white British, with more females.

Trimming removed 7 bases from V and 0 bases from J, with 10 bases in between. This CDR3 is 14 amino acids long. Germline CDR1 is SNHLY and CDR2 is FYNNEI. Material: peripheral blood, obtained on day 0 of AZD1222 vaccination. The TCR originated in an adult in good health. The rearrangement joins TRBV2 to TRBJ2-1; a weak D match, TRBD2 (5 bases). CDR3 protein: CASTRDSSYNEQFF. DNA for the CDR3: TGTGCCAGCACCCGGGATAGCTCCTACAATGAGCAGTTCTTC.